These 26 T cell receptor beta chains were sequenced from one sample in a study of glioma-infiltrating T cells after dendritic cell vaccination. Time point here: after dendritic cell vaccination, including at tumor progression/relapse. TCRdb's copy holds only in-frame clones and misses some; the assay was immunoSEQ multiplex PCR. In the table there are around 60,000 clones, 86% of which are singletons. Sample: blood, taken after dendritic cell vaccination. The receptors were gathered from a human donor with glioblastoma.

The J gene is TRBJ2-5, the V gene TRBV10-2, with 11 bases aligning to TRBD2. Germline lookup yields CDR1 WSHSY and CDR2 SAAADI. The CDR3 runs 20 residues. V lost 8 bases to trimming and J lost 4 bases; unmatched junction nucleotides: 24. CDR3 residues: CASGVLAPGLAVFGRETQYF. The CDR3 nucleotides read TGCGCCAGCGGTGTCCTTGCTCCGGGACTAGCGGTTTTTGGGCGAGAGACCCAGTACTTC.

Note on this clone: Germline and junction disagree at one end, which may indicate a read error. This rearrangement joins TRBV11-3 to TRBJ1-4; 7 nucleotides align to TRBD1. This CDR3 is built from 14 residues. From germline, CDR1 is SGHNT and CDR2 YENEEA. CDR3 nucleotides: TGTGCCAGCAGCATAGATATGGCGACAGGGCGAGTATTTTTT. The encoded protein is CASSIDMATGRVFF. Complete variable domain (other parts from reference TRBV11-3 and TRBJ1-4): EAGVVQSPRYKIIEKKQPVAFWCNPISGHNTLYWYLQNLGQGPELLIRYENEEAVDDSQLPKDRFSAERLKGVDSTLKIQPAELGDSAVYLCASSIDMATGRVFFGSGTQLSVL.

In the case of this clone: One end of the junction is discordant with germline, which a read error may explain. CDR3 residues: CAGSSHSRWEQNYEQYF. Written as DNA, the CDR3 is TGTGCCGGCAGCTCCCATTCAAGATGGGAGCAGAACTACGAGCAGTACTTC. This chain joins TRBV11-3 and TRBJ2-7; TRBD2 is a possible D gene (5 bases). From germline, CDR1 is SGHNT and CDR2 YENEEA. There are 17 residues in the CDR3. Combining the CDR3 with reference TRBV11-3 and TRBJ2-7 gives the whole variable domain EAGVVQSPRYKIIEKKQPVAFWCNPISGHNTLYWYLQNLGQGPELLIRYENEEAVDDSQLPKDRFSAERLKGVDSTLKIQPAELGDSAVYLCAGSSHSRWEQNYEQYFGPGTRLTVT.

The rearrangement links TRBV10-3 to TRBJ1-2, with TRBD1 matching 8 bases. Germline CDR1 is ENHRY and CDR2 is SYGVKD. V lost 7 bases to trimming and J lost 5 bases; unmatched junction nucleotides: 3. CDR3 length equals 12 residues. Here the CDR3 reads CAITRDRYGYTF. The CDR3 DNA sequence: TGTGCCATCACCCGGGACAGGTATGGCTACACCTTC.

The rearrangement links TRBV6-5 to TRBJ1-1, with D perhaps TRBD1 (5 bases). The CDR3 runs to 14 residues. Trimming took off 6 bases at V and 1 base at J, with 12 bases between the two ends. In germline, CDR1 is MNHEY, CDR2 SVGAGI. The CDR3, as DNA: TGTGCCAGCAGAACACCCGGACAGAACACTGAAGCTTTCTTT. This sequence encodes CASRTPGQNTEAFF.

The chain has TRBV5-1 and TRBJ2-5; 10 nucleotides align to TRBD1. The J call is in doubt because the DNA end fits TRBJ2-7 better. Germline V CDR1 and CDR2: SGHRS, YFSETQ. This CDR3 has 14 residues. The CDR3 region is CASSLGQGAYEQYF. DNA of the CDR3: TGCGCCAGCAGCTTGGGACAGGGGGCATACGAGCAGTACTTC.

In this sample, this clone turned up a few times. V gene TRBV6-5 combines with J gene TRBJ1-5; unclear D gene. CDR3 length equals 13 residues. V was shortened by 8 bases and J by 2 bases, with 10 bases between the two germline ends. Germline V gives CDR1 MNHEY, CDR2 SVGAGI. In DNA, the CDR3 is TGTGCCAGCCGGGGTTATGGCAATCAGCCCCAGCATTTT. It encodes CASRGYGNQPQHF.

DNA of the CDR3: TGTGCCGGAGGCCGGGGGGCGGCGGGTACTGAAGCTTTCTTT. Translated, it gives CAGGRGAAGTEAFF. The rearrangement uses TRBV30 and TRBJ1-1; D possibly corresponds to TRBD1 (6 bases). The length of the CDR3 is 14 residues. Trimming took 8 bases from V and 5 from J, leaving 21 bases between them. Per the germline V gene, CDR1 is GTSNPN and CDR2 is SVGIG (reference sequence).

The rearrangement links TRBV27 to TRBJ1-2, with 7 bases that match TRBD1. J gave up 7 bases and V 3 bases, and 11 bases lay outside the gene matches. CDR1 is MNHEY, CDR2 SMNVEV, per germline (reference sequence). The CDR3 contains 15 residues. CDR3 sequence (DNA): TGTGCCAGCAGTTTGGGACAGCCAAAAGTTGGTGGCTACACCTTC. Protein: CASSLGQPKVGGYTF.

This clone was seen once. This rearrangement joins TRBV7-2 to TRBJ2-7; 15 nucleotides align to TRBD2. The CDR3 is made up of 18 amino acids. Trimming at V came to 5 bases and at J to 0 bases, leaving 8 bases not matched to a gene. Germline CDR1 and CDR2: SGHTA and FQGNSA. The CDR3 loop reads CASSARGTSGGSSYEQYF. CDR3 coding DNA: TGTGCCAGCAGCGCCCGAGGGACTAGCGGGGGGAGCTCCTACGAGCAGTACTTC. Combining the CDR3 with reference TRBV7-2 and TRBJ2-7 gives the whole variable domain GAGVSQSPSNKVTEKGKDVELRCDPISGHTALYWYRQSLGQGLEFLIYFQGNSAPDKSGLPSDRFSAERTGGSVSTLTIQRTQQEDSAVYLCASSARGTSGGSSYEQYFGPGTRLTVT.

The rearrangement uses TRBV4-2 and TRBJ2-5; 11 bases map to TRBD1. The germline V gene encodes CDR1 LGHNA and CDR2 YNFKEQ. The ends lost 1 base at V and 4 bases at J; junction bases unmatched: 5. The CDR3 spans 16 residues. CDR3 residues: CASSQVVGQGVETQYF. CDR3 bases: TGTGCCAGCAGCCAAGTGGTGGGACAGGGGGTAGAGACCCAGTACTTC.

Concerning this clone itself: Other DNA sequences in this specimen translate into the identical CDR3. DNA for the CDR3: TGTGCCAGCAGCCCGAGGAGCTCCTATAATTCACCCCTCCACTTT. Its translation: CASSPRSSYNSPLHF. The gene calls are TRBV7-9 and TRBJ1-6; no definite D call. The CDR3 covers 15 residues. The germline V and J ends were trimmed by 5 bases and 0 bases, with 8 bases remaining between them. CDR1 and CDR2 from the germline V gene are SEHNR and FQNEAQ (reference sequence).

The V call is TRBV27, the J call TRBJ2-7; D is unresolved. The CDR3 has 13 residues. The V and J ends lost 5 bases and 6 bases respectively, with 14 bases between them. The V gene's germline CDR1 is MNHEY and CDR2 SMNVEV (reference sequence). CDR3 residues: CASSPHSGPEQYF. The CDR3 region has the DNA TGTGCCAGCAGTCCCCATAGTGGGCCCGAGCAGTACTTC.

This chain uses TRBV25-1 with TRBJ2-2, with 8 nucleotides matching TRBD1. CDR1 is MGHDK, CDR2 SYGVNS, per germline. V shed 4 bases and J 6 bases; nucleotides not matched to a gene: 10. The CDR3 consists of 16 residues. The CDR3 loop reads CASSGRTGGWAGELFF. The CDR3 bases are TGTGCCAGCAGTGGTCGAACAGGGGGTTGGGCCGGGGAGCTGTTTTTT.

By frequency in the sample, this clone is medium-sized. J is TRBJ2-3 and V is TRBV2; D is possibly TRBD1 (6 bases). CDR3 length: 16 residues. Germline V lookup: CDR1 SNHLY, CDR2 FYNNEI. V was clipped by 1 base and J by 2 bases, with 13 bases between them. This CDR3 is CASSEGSGTNTDTQYF. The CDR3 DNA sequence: TGTGCCAGCAGTGAAGGTTCGGGGACAAACACAGATACGCAGTATTTT.

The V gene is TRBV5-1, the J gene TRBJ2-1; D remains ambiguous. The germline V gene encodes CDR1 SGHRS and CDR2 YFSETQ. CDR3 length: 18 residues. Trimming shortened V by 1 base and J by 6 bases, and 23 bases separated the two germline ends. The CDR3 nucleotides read TGCGCCAGCAGCTTGTATCTCAGTGGCGGCCCTCTCGCCAATGAGCAGTTCTTC. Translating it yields CASSLYLSGGPLANEQFF.

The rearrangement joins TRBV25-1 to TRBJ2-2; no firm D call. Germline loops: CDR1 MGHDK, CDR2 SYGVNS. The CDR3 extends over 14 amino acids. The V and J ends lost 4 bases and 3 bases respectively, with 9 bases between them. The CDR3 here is CASSGAAYTGELFF. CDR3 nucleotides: TGTGCCAGCAGTGGGGCAGCATACACCGGGGAGCTGTTTTTT.

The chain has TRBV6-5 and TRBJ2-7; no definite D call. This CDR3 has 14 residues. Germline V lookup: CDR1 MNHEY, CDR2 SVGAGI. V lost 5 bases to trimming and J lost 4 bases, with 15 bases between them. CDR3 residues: CASSTGPGPYEQYF. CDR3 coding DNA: TGTGCCAGCAGTACCGGCCCGGGTCCATACGAGCAGTACTTC.

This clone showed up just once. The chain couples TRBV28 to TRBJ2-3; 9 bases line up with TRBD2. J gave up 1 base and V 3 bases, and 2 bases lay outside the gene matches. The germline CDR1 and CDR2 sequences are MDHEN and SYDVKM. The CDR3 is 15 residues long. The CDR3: CASSLVAGGTDTQYF. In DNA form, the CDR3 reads TGTGCCAGCAGTTTGGTAGCGGGGGGCACAGATACGCAGTATTTT. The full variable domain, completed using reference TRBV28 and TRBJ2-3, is DVKVTQSSRYLVKRTGEKVFLECVQDMDHENMFWYRQDPGLGLRLIYFSYDVKMKEKGDIPEGYSVSREKKERFSLILESASTNQTSMYLCASSLVAGGTDTQYFGPGTRLTVL.

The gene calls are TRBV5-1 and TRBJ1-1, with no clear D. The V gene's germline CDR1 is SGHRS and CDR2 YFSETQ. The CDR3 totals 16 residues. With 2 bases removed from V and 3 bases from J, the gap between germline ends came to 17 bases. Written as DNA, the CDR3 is TGCGCCAGCAGCTTCGGAGGTTTGGTGGGTGACACTGAAGCTTTCTTT. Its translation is CASSFGGLVGDTEAFF.

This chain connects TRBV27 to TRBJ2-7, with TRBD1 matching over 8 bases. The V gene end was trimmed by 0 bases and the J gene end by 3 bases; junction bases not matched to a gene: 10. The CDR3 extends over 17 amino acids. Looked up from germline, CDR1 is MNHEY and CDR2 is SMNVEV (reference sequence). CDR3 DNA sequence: TGTGCCAGCAGTTTATCTTTCCGGGGACAGGCCCTCTACGAGCAGTACTTC. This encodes CASSLSFRGQALYEQYF.

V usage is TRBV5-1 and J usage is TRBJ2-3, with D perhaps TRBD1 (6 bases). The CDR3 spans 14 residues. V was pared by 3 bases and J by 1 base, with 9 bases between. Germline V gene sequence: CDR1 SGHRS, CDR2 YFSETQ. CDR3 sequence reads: CASSSGVRTDTQYF. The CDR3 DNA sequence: TGCGCCAGCAGCTCAGGGGTCCGCACAGATACGCAGTATTTT.

The CDR3 region is CASRDTGLYEPQHF. CDR3 DNA: TGTGCCAGCAGAGACACAGGGCTTTACGAGCCCCAGCATTTT. The J gene is TRBJ1-5, the V gene TRBV6-5; D is perhaps TRBD1 (6 bases). This CDR3 contains 14 residues. The germline V gene encodes CDR1 MNHEY and CDR2 SVGAGI. Trimming left V 6 bases short and J 8 bases short, with 17 bases between.

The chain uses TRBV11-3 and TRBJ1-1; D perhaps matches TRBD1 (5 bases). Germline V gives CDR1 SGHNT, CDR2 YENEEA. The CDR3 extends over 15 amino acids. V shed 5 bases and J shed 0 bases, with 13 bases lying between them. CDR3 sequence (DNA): TGTGCCAGCAGCCCCCAACAGGTGTTGAACACTGAAGCTTTCTTT. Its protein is CASSPQQVLNTEAFF.

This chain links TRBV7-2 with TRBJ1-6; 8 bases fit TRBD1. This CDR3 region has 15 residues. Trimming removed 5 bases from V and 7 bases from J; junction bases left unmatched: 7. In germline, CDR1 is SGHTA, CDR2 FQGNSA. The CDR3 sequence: CASSGQGSTNSPLHF. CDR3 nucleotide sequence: TGTGCCAGCAGCGGACAGGGCTCGACCAATTCACCCCTCCACTTT.

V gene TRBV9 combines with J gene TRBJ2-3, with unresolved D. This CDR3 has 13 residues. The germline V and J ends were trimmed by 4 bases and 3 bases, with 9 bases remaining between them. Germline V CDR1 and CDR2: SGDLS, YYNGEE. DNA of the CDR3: TGTGCCAGCAGCTTAGGCGAGACAGATACGCAGTATTTT. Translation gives CASSLGETDTQYF. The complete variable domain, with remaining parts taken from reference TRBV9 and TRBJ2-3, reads DSGVTQTPKHLITATGQRVTLRCSPRSGDLSVYWYQQSLDQGLQFLIQYYNGEERAKGNILERFSAQQFPDLHSELNLSSLELGDSALYFCASSLGETDTQYFGPGTRLTVL.